The present T cell receptor beta chain was sequenced within a study of T cell responses to AZD1222 COVID-19 vaccine (TCRdb year 2021). In terms of the full investigation: A total of around 240 trial participants underwent TCR sequencing, of whom roughly 210 had received two doses of AZD1222 and roughly 26 had received two doses of the MenACWY control vaccine. Enrollment into the trials was organized by age into subgroups of 18-55, 56-69 and 70-plus years, and those subgroups contained about 160, 30 and 59 TCR-sequenced participants, respectively.

The CDR1 and CDR2 encoded by the germline V gene (reference sequence) are SEHNR and FQNEAQ. Including cysteine and phenylalanine, the CDR3 has 16 amino acids. Only the CDR3 region is kept as DNA, spanning 48 bases read in frame from base 1. Clipping removes 6 bases from V and 1 base from J, with 5 as the unmatched junction base count. The CDR3 regions of human TCRbeta chains were analyzed by immunosequencing. The paper's processing steps were these. TCRs in the repertoires were matched against a reference library of SARS-CoV-2-specific TCRs that had been generated with the MIRA antigen-specificity platform. Breadth was defined as the fraction of unique TCRs that were SARS-CoV-2-associated, and depth was defined as the fraction of total T cells that were SARS-CoV-2-associated. Using the MIRA data, every spike-specific TCR was mapped to the spike region that the TCR reacted to and assigned to either a CD4 or a CD8 class. Log10-transformed breadth and depth values were compared by one-way ANOVA with Sidak's multiple comparisons tests. Not all clones reach the TCRdb copy of this immuneACCESS table, which keeps in-frame sequences only. Checked studies attribute under half of the gap to unresolved V genes and leave the rest unexplained. The DNA gave D and trimming, while V, J and clone size come from that table. The sample includes 150,000 to 200,000 clones, with 88% observed a single time. The ten largest clones add up to more than 25% of the sample.

In the case of this clone: It has no known antigen specificity. No much larger clone exists at a distance of one base, and base qualities are not known.

Taken with the paper, the label for time point translates to: about 28 days (+/-7) after the second vaccine dose. Because spike-specific TCR depth and breadth did not differ between the two schedules, AZD1222 recipients who got a second dose at roughly 4 weeks were pooled with those who got a second dose at roughly 12 weeks. Samples from vaccinated people were obtained from the UK trials COV001 and COV002, which included a single-blind randomized controlled phase 2/3 trial of AZD1222 (ChAdOx1 nCoV-19) in healthy adults. For TCRbeta chain sequencing, PBMC samples were collected from trial participants at day 0 and at day 28 after the second dose. What the study reported, not specific to this receptor: The 56-69-year group was small, and its depth increase did not reach significance, likely because of low power. No day 14 peak-response samples were available, so repertoires were characterized only after the peak T cell response. Reportedly, close to half of the unique spike-specific TCRs recognized epitopes lying outside the regions that are mutated in the B.1.351 and B.1.1.7 variants. Participants were mostly white British, with more females than males. The authors suggested clonal diversity may have been underestimated. A significant rise in spike-specific TCR breadth and depth was observed after two AZD1222 doses relative to day 0 and relative to MenACWY recipients. The whole spike protein was spanned by vaccine-associated CD4 TCRs, and dominant responses were seen in regions 160-218 and 743-854. Conclusions about previously exposed vaccinees were limited because only a handful of AZD1222 recipients were SARS-CoV-2 seropositive at baseline.

The receptor chain draws on TRBV7-9 and TRBJ2-5; TRBD2 matches 13 bases in the middle. The sequenced sample was peripheral blood, obtained 28 days after the second AZD1222 dose. The source is an adult who received the AZD1222 COVID-19 vaccine. Read as DNA, the sequence is TGTGCCAGCAGGGAACTAGCGGGAGGGCCCCAAGAGACCCAGTACTTC. It specifies CASRELAGGPQETQYF.